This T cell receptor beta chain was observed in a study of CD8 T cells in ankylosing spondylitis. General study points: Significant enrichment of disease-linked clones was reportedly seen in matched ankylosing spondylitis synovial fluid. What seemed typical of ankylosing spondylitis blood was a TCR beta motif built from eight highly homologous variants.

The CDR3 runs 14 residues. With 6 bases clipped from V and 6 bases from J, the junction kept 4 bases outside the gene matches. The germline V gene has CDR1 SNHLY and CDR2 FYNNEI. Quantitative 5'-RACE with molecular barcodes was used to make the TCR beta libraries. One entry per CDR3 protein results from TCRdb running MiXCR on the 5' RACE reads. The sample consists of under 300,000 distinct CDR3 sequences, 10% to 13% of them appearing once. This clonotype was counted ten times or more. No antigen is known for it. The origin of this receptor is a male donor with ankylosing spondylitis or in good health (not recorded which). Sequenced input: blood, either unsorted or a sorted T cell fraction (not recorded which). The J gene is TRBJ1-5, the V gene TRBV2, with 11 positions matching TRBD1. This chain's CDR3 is CASRGGQGAQPQHF. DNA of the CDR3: TGTGCCAGCAGAGGCGGACAGGGGGCTCAGCCCCAGCATTTT.